The rows below give T cell receptor beta chains drawn from one sample of a study of preoperative IRX-2 immunotherapy in early breast cancer. TCRdb's copy holds only in-frame clones and misses some; the assay was immunoSEQ multiplex PCR. The sample lists about 62,000 clones, around 94% occurring once. The sample was gathered from a patient treated with IRX-2 immunotherapy. These receptors came from a human donor with breast cancer. Both conserved end residues are part of each CDR3. The D gene is left open where the match is weak. Where a row states a size, it is once, few, many or the class of an expanded clone; other rows omit it.

j_call clone_size d_call v_call cdr3_aa cdr3_nt
TRBJ1-4 once NA TRBV5-8 CASSPPATEKLFF TGTGCCAGCAGCCCTCCGGCAACGGAAAAACTGTTTTTT
TRBJ2-3 once TRBD2 TRBV11-2 CASSLLAGFTDTQYF TGTGCCAGCAGCTTACTAGCGGGATTCACAGATACGCAGTATTTT
TRBJ2-2 once NA TRBV30 CAGRKRPNTGELFF TGTGCCGGGCGGAAGCGCCCGAACACCGGGGAGCTGTTTTTT
TRBJ1-5 NA TRBD1 TRBV6-5 CASTTGGNQPQHF TGTGCCAGCACCACAGGGGGGAATCAGCCCCAGCATTTT
TRBJ2-7 NA NA TRBV11-2 CASSFWGGGGSYEQYF TGTGCCAGCAGCTTTTGGGGGGGCGGGGGCTCCTACGAGCAGTACTTC
TRBJ2-3 NA NA TRBV10-3 CASRRDGRTDTQYF TGTGCCAGCAGGCGGGACGGACGCACAGATACGCAGTATTTT
TRBJ2-3 NA NA TRBV25-1 CASQTSSGTDTQYF TGTGCCAGCCAAACCTCGAGTGGCACAGATACGCAGTATTTT
TRBJ2-7 once NA TRBV6-6 CASSYPWGRKLYEQYF TGTGCCAGCAGTTACCCCTGGGGCAGGAAGCTATACGAGCAGTACTTC
TRBJ2-3 NA TRBD2 TRBV4-2 CATGLAGVMDTQYF TGTGCCACCGGACTAGCGGGAGTTATGGATACGCAGTATTTT
TRBJ1-4 NA NA TRBV28 CASSLYFRDSIKEKLFF TGTGCCAGCAGTTTATATTTTAGAGACAGCATAAAGGAAAAACTGTTTTTT
TRBJ2-3 NA NA TRBV2 CASLSTSRSTDTQYF TGTGCCAGCCTCTCAACTAGCCGGAGCACAGATACGCAGTATTTT
TRBJ1-1 few TRBD1 TRBV27 CASSLYTGGLNTEAFF TGTGCCAGCAGTTTATATACAGGGGGCCTGAACACTGAAGCTTTCTTT
TRBJ2-7 NA TRBD1 TRBV7-9 CASSRGQGFGEQYF TGTGCCAGCAGCCGGGGACAGGGTTTCGGCGAGCAGTACTTC
TRBJ2-1 few NA TRBV11-3 CASSFQGAGGNEQFF TGTGCCAGCAGCTTTCAGGGGGCGGGGGGAAATGAGCAGTTCTTC
TRBJ2-5 NA NA TRBV27 CASSGVARETQYF TGTGCCAGCAGTGGAGTAGCGAGGGAGACCCAGTACTTC
TRBJ2-2 NA TRBD2 TRBV27 CASSLFSGTNTGELFF TGTGCCAGCAGTTTATTTAGCGGGACGAACACCGGGGAGCTGTTTTTT
TRBJ2-1 NA TRBD2 TRBV28 CASSLAGGSYNEQFF TGTGCCAGTAGCTTAGCGGGGGGTTCCTACAATGAGCAGTTCTTC
TRBJ2-7 NA NA TRBV28 CASSLWSYEQYF TGTGCCAGCAGTTTATGGTCCTACGAGCAGTACTTC
TRBJ1-5 NA TRBD1 TRBV19 CASNPGTGMPQHF TGTGCCAGTAATCCCGGGACAGGGATGCCCCAGCATTTT
TRBJ1-2 NA NA TRBV5-4 CASSPSPRNYGYTF TGTGCCAGCAGCCCCTCCCCACGGAACTATGGCTACACCTTC
TRBJ2-7 NA TRBD1 TRBV6-6 CASSRQGYEQYF TGTGCCAGCAGCCGACAGGGCTACGAGCAGTACTTC
TRBJ2-3 NA TRBD2 TRBV2 CAGLAGGGRPTDTQYF TGTGCCGGTCTAGCGGGGGGGGGAAGACCCACAGATACGCAGTATTTT
TRBJ2-3 NA NA TRBV7-3 CASSTTGANSNTQYF TGTGCCAGCAGCACTACGGGGGCGAATTCAAATACGCAGTATTTT